This TCR beta chain was sequenced for a study of cytomegalovirus exposure and HLA in healthy donors. Study results and limitations: Specificity of three CMV-associated chains for CMV antigens was verified in vitro. Later genetic work tied a missense DCLRE1C variant to beta-chain V and J trimming. There were reportedly fewer N-insertions in an Asian-associated ancestry cluster than the approximately 600-donor mean, in a later analysis.

Germline assignment: CDR1 SGHNT and CDR2 YYREEE (reference sequence). The V segment lost 0 bases and the J segment 4 bases; nucleotides outside the gene matches: 7. CDR3 length: 16 amino acids. The study ran its PCR with 60 Vbeta and 13 Jbeta primers. Sequencing was performed with immunoSEQ multiplex PCR; in TCRdb, only in-frame clones are kept and a portion is missing. The sample includes fewer than 200,000 clones, approximately 80% seen only once; the top ten take 5.5% to 8%. This clone was observed a single time. Its antigen remains unknown. The source of this sequence is a woman in her twenties or thirties in good health and CMV-seropositive. The specimen was PBMCs. The gene calls are TRBV5-4 and TRBJ2-3; TRBD2 aligns across 8 bases. The CDR3, as DNA: TGTGCCAGCAGCTTGGTGGGAGCGGGGGAGGCAGATACGCAGTATTTT. This translates into CASSLVGAGEADTQYF. The whole variable domain, filled in from reference TRBV5-4 and TRBJ2-3, reads ETGVTQSPTHLIKTRGQQVTLRCSSQSGHNTVSWYQQALGQGPQFIFQYYREEENGRGNFPPRFSGLQFPNYSSELNVNALELDDSALYLCASSLVGAGEADTQYFGPGTRLTVL.